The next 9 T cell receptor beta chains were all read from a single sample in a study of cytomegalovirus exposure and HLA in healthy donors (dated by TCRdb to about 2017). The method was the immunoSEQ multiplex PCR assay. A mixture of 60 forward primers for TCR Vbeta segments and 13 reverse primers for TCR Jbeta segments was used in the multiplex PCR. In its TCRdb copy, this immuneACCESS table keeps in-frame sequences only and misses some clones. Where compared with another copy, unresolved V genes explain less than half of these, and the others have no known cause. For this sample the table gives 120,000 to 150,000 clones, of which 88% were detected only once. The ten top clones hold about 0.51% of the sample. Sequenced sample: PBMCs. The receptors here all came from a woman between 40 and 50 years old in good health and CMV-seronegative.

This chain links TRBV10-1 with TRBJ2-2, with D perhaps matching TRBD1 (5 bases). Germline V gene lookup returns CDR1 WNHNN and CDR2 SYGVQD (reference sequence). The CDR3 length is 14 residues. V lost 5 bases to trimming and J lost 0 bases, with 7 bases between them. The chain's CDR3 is CASSRTTNTGELFF. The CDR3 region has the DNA TGCGCCAGCAGTAGGACAACGAACACCGGGGAGCTGTTTTTT.

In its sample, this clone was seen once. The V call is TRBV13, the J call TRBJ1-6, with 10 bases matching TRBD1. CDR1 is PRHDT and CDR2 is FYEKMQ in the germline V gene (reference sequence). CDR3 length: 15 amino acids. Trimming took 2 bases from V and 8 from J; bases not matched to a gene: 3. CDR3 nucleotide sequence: TGTGCCAGCAGCTTAAGGGGGACAGGGGATTCACCCCTCCACTTT. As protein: CASSLRGTGDSPLHF. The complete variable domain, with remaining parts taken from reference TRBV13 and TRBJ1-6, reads AAGVIQSPRHLIKEKRETATLKCYPIPRHDTVYWYQQGPGQDPQFLISFYEKMQSDKGSIPDRFSAQQFSDYHSELNMSSLELGDSALYFCASSLRGTGDSPLHFGNGTRLTVT.

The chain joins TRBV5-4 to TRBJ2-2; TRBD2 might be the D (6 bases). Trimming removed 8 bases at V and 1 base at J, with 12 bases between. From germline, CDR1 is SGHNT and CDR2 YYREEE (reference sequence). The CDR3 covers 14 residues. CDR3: CASSNGGNTGELFF. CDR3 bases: TGTGCCAGTTCAAACGGGGGGAACACCGGGGAGCTGTTTTTT.

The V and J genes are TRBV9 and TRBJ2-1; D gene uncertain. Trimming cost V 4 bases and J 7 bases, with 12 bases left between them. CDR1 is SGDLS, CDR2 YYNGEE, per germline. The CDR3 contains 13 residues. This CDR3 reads CASSPLFGNEQFF. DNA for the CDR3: TGTGCCAGCAGCCCCCTGTTCGGTAATGAGCAGTTCTTC. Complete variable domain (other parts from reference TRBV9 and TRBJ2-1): DSGVTQTPKHLITATGQRVTLRCSPRSGDLSVYWYQQSLDQGLQFLIQYYNGEERAKGNILERFSAQQFPDLHSELNLSSLELGDSALYFCASSPLFGNEQFFGPGTRLTVL.

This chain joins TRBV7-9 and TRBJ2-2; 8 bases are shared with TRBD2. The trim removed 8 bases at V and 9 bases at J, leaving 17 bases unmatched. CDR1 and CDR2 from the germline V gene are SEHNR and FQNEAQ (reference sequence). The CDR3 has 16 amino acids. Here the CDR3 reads CASEGLAGNRGWELFF. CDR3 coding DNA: TGTGCCAGCGAGGGGCTAGCGGGCAACCGCGGCTGGGAGCTGTTTTTT.

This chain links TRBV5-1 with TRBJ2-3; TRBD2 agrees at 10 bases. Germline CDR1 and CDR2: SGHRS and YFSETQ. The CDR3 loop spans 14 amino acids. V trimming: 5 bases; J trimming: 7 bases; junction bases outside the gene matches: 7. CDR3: CASRPTSGIHTQYF. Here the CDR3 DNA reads TGCGCCAGCAGACCTACTAGCGGGATTCATACGCAGTATTTT. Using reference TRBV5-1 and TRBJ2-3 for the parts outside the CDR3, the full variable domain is KAGVTQTPRYLIKTRGQQVTLSCSPISGHRSVSWYQQTPGQGLQFLFEYFSETQRNKGNFPGRFSGRQFSNSRSEMNVSTLELGDSALYLCASRPTSGIHTQYFGPGTRLTVL.

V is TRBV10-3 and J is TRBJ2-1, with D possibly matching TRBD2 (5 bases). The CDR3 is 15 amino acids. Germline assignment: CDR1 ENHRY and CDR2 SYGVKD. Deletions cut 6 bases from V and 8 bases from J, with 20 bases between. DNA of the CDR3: TGTGCCATCAGCGACCCGAACTACCAGAGGGATGAGCAGTTCTTC. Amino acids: CAISDPNYQRDEQFF.

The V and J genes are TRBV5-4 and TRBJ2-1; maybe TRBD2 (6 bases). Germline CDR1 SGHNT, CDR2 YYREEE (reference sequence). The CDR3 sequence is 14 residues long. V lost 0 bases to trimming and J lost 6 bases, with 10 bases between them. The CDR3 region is CASSLVGGSNEQFF. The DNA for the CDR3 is TGTGCCAGCAGCTTGGTGGGGGGTTCCAATGAGCAGTTCTTC.

For the CDR3, the DNA is TGTGCCAGCAGTGGAGGACACATCAAGAACACCGGGGAGCTGTTTTTT. As protein: CASSGGHIKNTGELFF. The chain links TRBV6-1 to TRBJ2-2; tentative D call: TRBD1 (5 bases). This CDR3 contains 16 residues. With 4 bases removed from V and 1 base from J, the gap between germline ends came to 13 bases. Looked up from germline, CDR1 is MNHNS and CDR2 is SASEGT.